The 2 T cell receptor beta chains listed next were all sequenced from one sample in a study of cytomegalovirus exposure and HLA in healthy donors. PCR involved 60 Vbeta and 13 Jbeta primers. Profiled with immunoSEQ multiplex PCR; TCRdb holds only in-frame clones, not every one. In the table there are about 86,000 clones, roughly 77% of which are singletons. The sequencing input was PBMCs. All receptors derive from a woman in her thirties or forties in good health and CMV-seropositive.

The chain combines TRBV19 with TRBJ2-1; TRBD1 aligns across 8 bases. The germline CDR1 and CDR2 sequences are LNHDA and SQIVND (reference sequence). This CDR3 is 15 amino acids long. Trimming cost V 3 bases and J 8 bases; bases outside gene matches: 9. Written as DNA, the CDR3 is TGTGCCAGTAGTATTTCAGAGACAGGGGTATATGAGCAGTTCTTC. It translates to CASSISETGVYEQFF. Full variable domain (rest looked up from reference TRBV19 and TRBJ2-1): DGGITQSPKYLFRKEGQNVTLSCEQNLNHDAMYWYRQDPGQGLRLIYYSQIVNDFQKGDIAEGYSVSREKKESFPLTVTSAQKNPTAFYLCASSISETGVYEQFFGPGTRLTVL.

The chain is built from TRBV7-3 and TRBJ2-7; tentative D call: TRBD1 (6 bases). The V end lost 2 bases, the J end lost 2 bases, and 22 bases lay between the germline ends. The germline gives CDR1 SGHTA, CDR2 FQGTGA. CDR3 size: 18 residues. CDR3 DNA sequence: TGTGCCAGCAGCTTAGGGCCCCAGGGGCAGGACTCCCCCTACGAGCAGTACTTC. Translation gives CASSLGPQGQDSPYEQYF.